This TCR beta chain derives from a study of T-cell reconstitution after alpha-beta-depleted transplantation in children. This clonotype has only a few counts. Trimming left V 5 bases short and J 8 bases short, with 18 bases between. Germline V CDR1 and CDR2: SGHAT, FQNNGV. CDR3 length: 14 amino acids. Unique molecular identifiers were incorporated during preparation of the TCRbeta library. TCRdb re-called the PCR reads through MiXCR, storing one row per CDR3 protein. Among a few hundred thousand distinct CDR3 sequences listed, over 20% were seen once. The clonotype was recovered from a boy under three years old with Wiskott-Aldrich syndrome, due to receive a stem cell transplant. The sequences come from PBMCs, collected before TCRalphabeta/CD19-depleted stem cell transplant. The chain employs TRBV11-2 and TRBJ1-1; no definite D call. The CDR3 region is CASSDLPSLREAFF. The CDR3, as DNA: TGTGCCAGCAGCGACCTCCCATCTTTGAGGGAAGCTTTCTTT.